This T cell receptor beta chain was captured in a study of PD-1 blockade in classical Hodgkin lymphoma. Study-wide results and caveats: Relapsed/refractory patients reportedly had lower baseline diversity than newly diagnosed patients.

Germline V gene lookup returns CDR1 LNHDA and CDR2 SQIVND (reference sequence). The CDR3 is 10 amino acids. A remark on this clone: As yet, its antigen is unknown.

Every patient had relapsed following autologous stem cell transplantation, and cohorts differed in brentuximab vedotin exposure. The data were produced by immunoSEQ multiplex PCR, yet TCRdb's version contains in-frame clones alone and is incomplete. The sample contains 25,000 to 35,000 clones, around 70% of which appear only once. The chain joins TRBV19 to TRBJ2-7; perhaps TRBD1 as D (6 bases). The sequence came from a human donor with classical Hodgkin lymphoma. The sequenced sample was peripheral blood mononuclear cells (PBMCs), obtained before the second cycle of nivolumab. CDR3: CAAGDYEQYF. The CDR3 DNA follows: TGTGCGGCAGGGGACTACGAGCAGTACTTC. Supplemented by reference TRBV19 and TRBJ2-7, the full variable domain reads DGGITQSPKYLFRKEGQNVTLSCEQNLNHDAMYWYRQDPGQGLRLIYYSQIVNDFQKGDIAEGYSVSREKKESFPLTVTSAQKNPTAFYLCAAGDYEQYFGPGTRLTVT.